This T cell receptor beta chain stems from a study of blood T cell repertoires in COVID-19. The V end was cut by 10 bases, the J end by 2 bases, with 13 bases between. There are 13 residues in the CDR3. Germline assignment: CDR1 MDHEN and CDR2 SYDVKM. TCRdb's table, derived via immunoSEQ multiplex PCR, lists solely in-frame clones and lacks some. The table has approximately 150,000 clones, around 80% seen once; the top ten hold approximately 19%. This chain uses TRBV28 with TRBJ2-3; D perhaps matches TRBD1 (5 bases). Sequencing was carried out using peripheral blood. This TCR came from a woman older than 75 with acute or convalescent COVID-19. As DNA, the CDR3 is TGTGCCACAACGACAGAGTTCACAGATACGCAGTATTTT. Amino acids: CATTTEFTDTQYF. Full variable domain (missing parts from reference TRBV28 and TRBJ2-3): DVKVTQSSRYLVKRTGEKVFLECVQDMDHENMFWYRQDPGLGLRLIYFSYDVKMKEKGDIPEGYSVSREKKERFSLILESASTNQTSMYLCATTTEFTDTQYFGPGTRLTVL.